This TCR beta chain was retrieved from a study of blood T cell repertoires in COVID-19. Per the authors' pipeline: Estimation of nucleated cell counts relied on the amplification of reference gene primers. Method: immunoSEQ multiplex PCR; TCRdb's copy keeps in-frame clones and lacks some. Clone size and the V and J calls come from that table; the DNA yielded D and trimming. The sample gives a few hundred thousand clones, around 80% of which show up once; around 4.7% is in the top ten. Membership in each cohort depended on participant-reported clinical history. This clonotype was obtained from a man under 40 with acute COVID-19. The sequenced sample consisted of PBMCs or T cells enriched from blood (not recorded which).

The CDR3 spells CASSEAMTGLYGYTF. In DNA, the CDR3 is TGTGCCAGCAGTGAAGCTATGACAGGGCTATATGGCTACACCTTC. The rearrangement uses TRBV6-1 and TRBJ1-2; the match to TRBD1 covers 7 bases. Germline-derived CDR1 and CDR2 are MNHNS and SASEGT. This CDR3 spans 15 amino acids. The J segment lost 5 bases and the V segment lost 0 bases, leaving 6 bases of the junction unmatched.